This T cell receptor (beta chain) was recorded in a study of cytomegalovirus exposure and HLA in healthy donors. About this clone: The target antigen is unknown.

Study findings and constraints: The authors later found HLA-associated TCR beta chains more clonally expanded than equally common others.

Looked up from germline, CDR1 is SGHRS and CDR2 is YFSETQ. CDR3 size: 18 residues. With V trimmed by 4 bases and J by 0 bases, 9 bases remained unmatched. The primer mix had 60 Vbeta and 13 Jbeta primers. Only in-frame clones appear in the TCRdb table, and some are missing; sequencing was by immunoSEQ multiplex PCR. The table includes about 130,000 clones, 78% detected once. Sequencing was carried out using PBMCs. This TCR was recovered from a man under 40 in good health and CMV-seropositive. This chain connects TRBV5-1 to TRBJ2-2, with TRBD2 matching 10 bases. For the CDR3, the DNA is TGCGCCAGCAGCCCCGGGACTAGCGCACCAGCGAACACCGGGGAGCTGTTTTTT. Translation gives CASSPGTSAPANTGELFF.